These T cell receptor beta chains were read from a single sample in a study of regulatory T cells in long-lasting Graves disease. A single record per CDR3 protein comes from TCRdb applying MiXCR to the multiplex PCR reads. Of approximately 400,000 distinct CDR3 sequences listed, approximately 15% were seen once; the top ten hold over 7%. These data were likewise used in another study, on T cells in Graves' hyperthyroidism and ophthalmopathy.

The sequencing here drew on peripheral blood mononuclear cells (PBMCs), taken at new diagnosis, from a patient treated with antithyroid drugs. The origin of the receptors is a woman in her thirties or forties with Graves disease. The CDR3 runs from the conserved cysteine through the conserved F or W. D genes are given only for firm matches. Clone size is stated in some rows and not others, as once, few, many or a class when expanded.

clone size: many
D gene: TRBD2
V gene: TRBV18
J gene: TRBJ2-7
CDR3 DNA: TGTGCCAGCTCAACCGGACTAGCGGGAACAGGGCAGTACTTC
CDR3 protein: CASSTGLAGTGQYF

clone size: -
D gene: -
V gene: TRBV10-2
J gene: TRBJ2-1
CDR3 DNA: TGCGCCAGCAGTGGGGGTCGGGACTCCTTCTTATGGGAGCAGTTCTTC
CDR3 protein: CASSGGRDSFLWEQFF

clone size: few
D gene: -
V gene: TRBV20-1
J gene: TRBJ2-7
CDR3 DNA: TGCAGTGTAAGAGAATACGAGCAGTACTTC
CDR3 protein: CSVREYEQYF

clone size: many
D gene: TRBD1
V gene: TRBV7-8
J gene: TRBJ1-1
CDR3 DNA: TGTGCCAGCAGCCCCCAGAGGACAGGGTCCGACGATGAAGCTTTCTTT
CDR3 protein: CASSPQRTGSDDEAFF

clone size: many
D gene: TRBD2
V gene: TRBV2
J gene: TRBJ2-1
CDR3 DNA: TGTGCTAGTGGGACTAGCGGAGGGTACAATGAGCAGTTCTTC
CDR3 protein: CASGTSGGYNEQFF

clone size: many
D gene: TRBD2
V gene: TRBV27
J gene: TRBJ2-5
CDR3 DNA: TGTGCCAGCAGTACCGGGACTAGCGGGAGTTTCTGGGGAAAGACCCAGTACTTC
CDR3 protein: CASSTGTSGSFWGKTQYF

clone size: few
D gene: -
V gene: TRBV20-1
J gene: TRBJ2-7
CDR3 DNA: TGCAGTGCTAGAGATTCCCGGCACTACGAGCAGTACTTC
CDR3 protein: CSARDSRHYEQYF

clone size: -
D gene: -
V gene: TRBV19
J gene: TRBJ2-2
CDR3 DNA: TGTGCCAGTAGTATAGACAGGGTCACCGGGGAGCTGTTTTTT
CDR3 protein: CASSIDRVTGELFF

clone size: many
D gene: TRBD1
V gene: TRBV10-3
J gene: TRBJ1-2
CDR3 DNA: TGTGCCATCACCGGACAGGGGACTAACTATGGCTACACCTTC
CDR3 protein: CAITGQGTNYGYTF

clone size: few
D gene: -
V gene: TRBV4-2
J gene: TRBJ2-3
CDR3 DNA: TGTGCCAGCAGCCAAGCCTGGACTAATCTACAGACGCAGTATTTT
CDR3 protein: CASSQAWTNLQTQYF

clone size: many
D gene: TRBD1
V gene: TRBV28
J gene: TRBJ2-7
CDR3 DNA: TGTGCCAGCACCGGGACAGGACTGCAAACCTACGAGCAGTACTTC
CDR3 protein: CASTGTGLQTYEQYF

clone size: many
D gene: -
V gene: TRBV30
J gene: TRBJ1-6
CDR3 DNA: TGTGCCTGGAGTGCAGGAAATTCACCCCTCCACTTT
CDR3 protein: CAWSAGNSPLHF

clone size: many
D gene: -
V gene: TRBV6-1
J gene: TRBJ1-3
CDR3 DNA: TGTGCCAGCAAAAGAGCGGGGGCGCGTGGAAACACCATATATTTT
CDR3 protein: CASKRAGARGNTIYF

clone size: many
D gene: -
V gene: TRBV11-2
J gene: TRBJ2-7
CDR3 DNA: TGTGCCAGCAGCTCTTTTGGGAGTCTCTACTTC
CDR3 protein: CASSSFGSLYF

clone size: many
D gene: TRBD2
V gene: TRBV20-1
J gene: TRBJ2-3
CDR3 DNA: TGCAGTGCTAGGCCGGGACTAGTAAATCCAGATACGCAGTATTTT
CDR3 protein: CSARPGLVNPDTQYF

clone size: -
D gene: TRBD1
V gene: TRBV13
J gene: TRBJ2-3
CDR3 DNA: TGTGCCAGCAGCGCGCGGTCAGGATGGGACAGCAGTTTTCCCACAGATACGCAGTATTTT
CDR3 protein: CASSARSGWDSSFPTDTQYF

clone size: few
D gene: TRBD2
V gene: TRBV18
J gene: TRBJ2-7
CDR3 DNA: TGTGCCAGCTCATCGGGACTAGCGAGGACCTACGAGCAGTACTTC
CDR3 protein: CASSSGLARTYEQYF

clone size: many
D gene: -
V gene: TRBV6-1
J gene: TRBJ2-3
CDR3 DNA: TGTGCCAGCAGCGCCTCCCCTCATACGCAGTATTTT
CDR3 protein: CASSASPHTQYF

clone size: -
D gene: TRBD2
V gene: TRBV20-1
J gene: TRBJ2-2
CDR3 DNA: TGCAGTGCTAGGCCCCCTAGCGGGAGTGGATCCGGGGAGCTGTTTTTT
CDR3 protein: CSARPPSGSGSGELFF

clone size: many
D gene: TRBD1
V gene: TRBV11-2
J gene: TRBJ2-5
CDR3 DNA: TGTGCCAGCAGCAACCGGGACAGGGAGTGGCAAGAGACCCAGTACTTC
CDR3 protein: CASSNRDREWQETQYF

clone size: many
D gene: -
V gene: TRBV11-3
J gene: TRBJ2-7
CDR3 DNA: TGTGCCAGCAGCTTAGGGGGACAATACGCCGAGCAGTACTTC
CDR3 protein: CASSLGGQYAEQYF

clone size: many
D gene: TRBD1
V gene: TRBV7-9
J gene: TRBJ1-2
CDR3 DNA: TGTGCCAGCAGCTTAGGGGACAGGGTCCTCTATGGCTACACCTTC
CDR3 protein: CASSLGDRVLYGYTF

clone size: few
D gene: -
V gene: TRBV7-9
J gene: TRBJ2-3
CDR3 DNA: TGTGCCGGCAGCTTAGAGGGGACCACAGATACGCAGTATTTT
CDR3 protein: CAGSLEGTTDTQYF

clone size: many
D gene: -
V gene: TRBV29-1
J gene: TRBJ2-7
CDR3 DNA: TGCAGCGTTAACGGACCCGTGGACGAGCAGTACTTC
CDR3 protein: CSVNGPVDEQYF

clone size: many
D gene: TRBD2
V gene: TRBV27
J gene: TRBJ2-3
CDR3 DNA: TGTGCCAGCAGTTTAAATCCGGGACTAGCGGGAGGGAGTGGGACAGATACGCAGTATTTT
CDR3 protein: CASSLNPGLAGGSGTDTQYF

clone size: many
D gene: -
V gene: TRBV12-3/TRBV12-4
J gene: TRBJ2-7
CDR3 DNA: TGTGCCAGCAGCTTTCGGGGGCTCGTCCCCTCGTCCTACGAGCAGTACTTC
CDR3 protein: CASSFRGLVPSSYEQYF

clone size: many
D gene: -
V gene: TRBV11-2
J gene: TRBJ2-7
CDR3 DNA: TGTGCCAGCAGCCTAATACTCTACGAGCAGTACTTC
CDR3 protein: CASSLILYEQYF

clone size: many
D gene: TRBD1
V gene: TRBV13
J gene: TRBJ2-3
CDR3 DNA: TGTGCCAGCAGTCCTCGGGACAGGGGGCCAGATACGCAGTATTTT
CDR3 protein: CASSPRDRGPDTQYF

clone size: -
D gene: TRBD2
V gene: TRBV28
J gene: TRBJ2-3
CDR3 DNA: TGTGCCAGCAGTTTCCCCGGACTAGCGGGGGAGGGGGATACGCAGTATTTT
CDR3 protein: CASSFPGLAGEGDTQYF

clone size: many
D gene: -
V gene: TRBV5-1
J gene: TRBJ2-7
CDR3 DNA: TGCGCCAGCAGCTTGACCGGGACCCGAGGGGAGCAGTACTTC
CDR3 protein: CASSLTGTRGEQYF

clone size: many
D gene: -
V gene: TRBV12-3/TRBV12-4
J gene: TRBJ2-1
CDR3 DNA: TGTGCCAGCAGTCCACCGGGAGCTACCTCGAGCCAGTTCTTC
CDR3 protein: CASSPPGATSSQFF

clone size: once
D gene: -
V gene: TRBV27
J gene: TRBJ1-2
CDR3 DNA: TGTGCCAGCAGTTTATATGGGTCAAATTACTATGGCTACACCTTC
CDR3 protein: CASSLYGSNYYGYTF

clone size: -
D gene: -
V gene: TRBV6-4
J gene: TRBJ1-2
CDR3 DNA: TGTGCCAGCAGTTACTCGGCGGAATCCACCTTC
CDR3 protein: CASSYSAESTF

clone size: few
D gene: -
V gene: TRBV20-1
J gene: TRBJ2-3
CDR3 DNA: TGCAGTGCGCCGCGTGACGGCACAGATACGCAGTATTTT
CDR3 protein: CSAPRDGTDTQYF

clone size: -
D gene: -
V gene: TRBV11-1
J gene: TRBJ2-2
CDR3 DNA: TGTGCCATTCGAGACAGGAACACCGGGGAGCTGTTTTTT
CDR3 protein: CAIRDRNTGELFF

clone size: -
D gene: -
V gene: TRBV11-3
J gene: TRBJ1-4
CDR3 DNA: TGTGCCAGCAGCTCCTCTACAGGTGCAACTAATGAAAAACTGTTTTTT
CDR3 protein: CASSSSTGATNEKLFF

clone size: many
D gene: -
V gene: TRBV30
J gene: TRBJ1-5
CDR3 DNA: TGTGCCTGGGCGCCACAGAACAATCAGCCCCAGCATTTT
CDR3 protein: CAWAPQNNQPQHF

clone size: many
D gene: TRBD1
V gene: TRBV20-1
J gene: TRBJ2-7
CDR3 DNA: TGCAGTGCTAGAGGACAGGGGGTCTCCGACGAGCAGTACTTC
CDR3 protein: CSARGQGVSDEQYF

clone size: -
D gene: -
V gene: TRBV12-5
J gene: TRBJ2-7
CDR3 DNA: TGTGCTAGTGGGTCCGGGTACTCGGGGCGTTACGAGCAGTACTTC
CDR3 protein: CASGSGYSGRYEQYF

clone size: -
D gene: -
V gene: TRBV20-1
J gene: TRBJ2-5
CDR3 DNA: TGCAGTGCTTGGAAAGAGACCCAGTACTTC
CDR3 protein: CSAWKETQYF

clone size: few
D gene: TRBD2
V gene: TRBV20-1
J gene: TRBJ2-2
CDR3 DNA: TGCAGTGCTGCTAGCGGGGGAAACACCGGGGAGCTGTTTTTT
CDR3 protein: CSAASGGNTGELFF

clone size: many
D gene: TRBD2
V gene: TRBV11-2
J gene: TRBJ2-1
CDR3 DNA: TGTGCCAGCAGCCAGCTAGCGGGAGCGAACAATGAGCAGTTCTTC
CDR3 protein: CASSQLAGANNEQFF

clone size: many
D gene: -
V gene: TRBV28
J gene: TRBJ2-7
CDR3 DNA: TGTGCCAGCAGTTTAGTACAGGGAGGGTACGAGCAGTACTTC
CDR3 protein: CASSLVQGGYEQYF

clone size: many
D gene: -
V gene: TRBV12-3/TRBV12-4
J gene: TRBJ1-4
CDR3 DNA: TGTGCCAGCAGTCCGGGACGCCTGGGGAAACTGTTTTTT
CDR3 protein: CASSPGRLGKLFF

clone size: many
D gene: TRBD1
V gene: TRBV6-2/TRBV6-3
J gene: TRBJ2-7
CDR3 DNA: TGTGCCAGCAGTTACGAAGGACAGGGGTTCTACGAGCAGTACTTC
CDR3 protein: CASSYEGQGFYEQYF

clone size: many
D gene: TRBD2
V gene: TRBV27
J gene: TRBJ2-7
CDR3 DNA: TGTGCCAGCAGTTTTGCTAGCGGGAGCTACGAGCAGTACTTC
CDR3 protein: CASSFASGSYEQYF

clone size: many
D gene: TRBD1
V gene: TRBV28
J gene: TRBJ1-6
CDR3 DNA: TGTGCCAGCAGTCAGGACGGACAGGGCGGTTCACCCCTCCACTTT
CDR3 protein: CASSQDGQGGSPLHF

clone size: -
D gene: -
V gene: TRBV13
J gene: TRBJ2-1
CDR3 DNA: TGTGCCAGCACCCAGGGGCGGACCTACAATGAGCAGTTCTTC
CDR3 protein: CASTQGRTYNEQFF

clone size: many
D gene: -
V gene: TRBV6-5
J gene: TRBJ2-7
CDR3 DNA: TGTGCCAGCAGTTATCAAGGGTCCTCCTACGAGCAGTACTTC
CDR3 protein: CASSYQGSSYEQYF

clone size: many
D gene: -
V gene: TRBV12-3/TRBV12-4
J gene: TRBJ1-2
CDR3 DNA: TGTGCCAGCAGAAATCGTCGTTTAGCGCTTACCTTC
CDR3 protein: CASRNRRLALTF

clone size: few
D gene: -
V gene: TRBV4-3
J gene: TRBJ2-1
CDR3 DNA: TGCGCCAGCAGCCAAGACTCGGTTGCGGCGAACACCTACAATGAGCAGTTCTTC
CDR3 protein: CASSQDSVAANTYNEQFF

clone size: -
D gene: -
V gene: TRBV19
J gene: TRBJ2-7
CDR3 DNA: TGTGCCAGTAGTATAGCTGCGACAGGCACCTACGAGCAGTACTTC
CDR3 protein: CASSIAATGTYEQYF

clone size: -
D gene: TRBD1
V gene: TRBV5-1
J gene: TRBJ2-7
CDR3 DNA: TGCGCCAGCAGCTTGGCGTCCGGGACAGGGGTATACGAGCAGTACTTC
CDR3 protein: CASSLASGTGVYEQYF